This entry concerns a single T cell receptor beta chain. Its antigen remains unidentified. Profiled with immunoSEQ multiplex PCR; TCRdb holds only in-frame clones, not every one. In the table there are about 120,000 clones, about nine tenths of which are singletons. The sample comes from a study of T cell clones after liver transplantation. Study summary: TCRbeta sequencing after a pre-transplant mixed lymphocyte reaction identified graft-donor-reactive clones, later tracked in post-transplant blood. HCV positivity affected three of eight recipients; the rest lacked autoimmune or viral indications. Study results and limitations: In 5 of 8 subjects, circulating graft-donor-reactive CD4 TCRbeta sequences fell significantly after transplant.

V was pared by 1 base and J by 1 base, with 5 bases between. The CDR3 is made up of 13 amino acids. Sorting of unstimulated PBMCs yielded separate CD3+CD4+ and CD3+CD8+ fractions. This receptor was obtained from a human patient who received a liver transplant. Some T cells may arise from the graft donor. The material was CD4+ T cells from blood, obtained 12 months after liver transplant. The genes are TRBV5-3 and TRBJ2-5; D ambiguous. TRBV5-3 counts as an open reading frame of uncertain function. CDR3 loop: CARSLRSQETQYF. In DNA, the CDR3 is TGTGCCAGAAGCTTGAGGAGCCAAGAGACCCAGTACTTC.